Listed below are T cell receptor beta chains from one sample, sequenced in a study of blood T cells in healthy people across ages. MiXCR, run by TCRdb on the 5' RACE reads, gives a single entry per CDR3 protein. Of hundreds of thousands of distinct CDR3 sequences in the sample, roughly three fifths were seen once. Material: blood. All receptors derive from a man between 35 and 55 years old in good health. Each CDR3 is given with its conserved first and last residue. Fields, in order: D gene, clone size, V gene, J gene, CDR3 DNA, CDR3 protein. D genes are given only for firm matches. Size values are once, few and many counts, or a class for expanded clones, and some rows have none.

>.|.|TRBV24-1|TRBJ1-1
TGTGCCACCAGCAGTCGGGAAGGGACTGAAGCTTTCTTT
CATSSREGTEAFF
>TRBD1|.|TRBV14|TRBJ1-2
TGTGCCAGCAGCCCAAAGACAGGGCTCTATGGCTACACCTTC
CASSPKTGLYGYTF
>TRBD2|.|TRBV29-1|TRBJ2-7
TGCAGCGTACCGGGACTAGCAGGTAATGAGCAGTACTTC
CSVPGLAGNEQYF
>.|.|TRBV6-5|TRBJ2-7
TGTGCCAGCACCCGAGGACCTAGCGAGCACGAGCAGTACTTC
CASTRGPSEHEQYF
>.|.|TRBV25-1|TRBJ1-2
TGTGCCAGCAGCCCCTCGACGGGGACCTATGGCTACACCTTC
CASSPSTGTYGYTF
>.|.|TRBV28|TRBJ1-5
TGTGCCAGCAGGTCTTCTGTTCAGCCCCAGCATTTT
CASRSSVQPQHF
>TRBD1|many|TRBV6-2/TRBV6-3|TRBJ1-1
TGTGCCAGCAGTCTGACAGGGTTATGGAACACTGAAGCTTTCTTT
CASSLTGLWNTEAFF
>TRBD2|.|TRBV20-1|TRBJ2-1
TGCAGTGCTAGTAGGGGACTAAGCTCCTACAATGAGCAGTTCTTC
CSASRGLSSYNEQFF
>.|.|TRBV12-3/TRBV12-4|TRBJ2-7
TGTGCCAGCAGGACTAGAGGGAGAGCAGGCGAGCAGTACTTC
CASRTRGRAGEQYF
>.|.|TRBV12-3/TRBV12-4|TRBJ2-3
TGTGCCAGCAGTGAGACGGGACGTCCGGATACGCAGTATTTT
CASSETGRPDTQYF
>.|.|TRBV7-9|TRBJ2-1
TGTGCCAGCAGCTTAGTAAGCGGGACGGACAGCAATGAGCAGTTCTTC
CASSLVSGTDSNEQFF
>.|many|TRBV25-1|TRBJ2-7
TGTGCCAGCGCGGTTGACGTACTGGGCGAGCAGTACTTC
CASAVDVLGEQYF
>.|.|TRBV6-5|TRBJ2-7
TGTGCCAGCAGCGGGGGCGCGGGCCCCTACGAGCAGTACTTC
CASSGGAGPYEQYF
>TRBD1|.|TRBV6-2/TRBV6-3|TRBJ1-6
TGTGCCACTACCGGGACAGGGCGACTTGGATCACCCCTCCACTTT
CATTGTGRLGSPLHF
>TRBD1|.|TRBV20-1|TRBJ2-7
TGCAGTGCTAGAGGTGGGGACAGGACCTACGAGCAGTACTTC
CSARGGDRTYEQYF
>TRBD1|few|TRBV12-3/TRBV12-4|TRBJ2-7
TGTGCCAGCAGTTTACGCAGGGGGCTGGCGTACGAGCAGTACTTC
CASSLRRGLAYEQYF
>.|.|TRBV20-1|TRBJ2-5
TGCAGTGCCCCAGGGCGGATACTGGGGACCCAGTACTTC
CSAPGRILGTQYF
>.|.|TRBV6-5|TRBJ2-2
TGTGCCAGCCGCTCACACAGGGGTCCCACCGGGGGGCTGTTTTTT
CASRSHRGPTGGLFF
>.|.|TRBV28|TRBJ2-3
TGTGCCAGCAGTTTAGCCCGGCATACGCAGTATTTT
CASSLARHTQYF
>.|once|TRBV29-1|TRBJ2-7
TGCAGCGTTGAACCCCACAATGAGCAGTACTTC
CSVEPHNEQYF
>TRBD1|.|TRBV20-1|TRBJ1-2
TGCAGTGCCCGAGCAGGGGGGTTCGGTTATGGCTACACCTTC
CSARAGGFGYGYTF
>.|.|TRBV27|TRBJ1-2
TGTGCCAGCAGGGGACAACCTTATGACTATGGCTACACCTTC
CASRGQPYDYGYTF
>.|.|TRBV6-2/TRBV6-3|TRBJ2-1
TGTGCCGGGCGGACGTCAGCTGACAATGAGCAGTTCTTC
CAGRTSADNEQFF
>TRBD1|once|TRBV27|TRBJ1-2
TGTGCCAGCAGTGTAGGGACAGGGGAGGAACGAGGCTACACCTTC
CASSVGTGEERGYTF
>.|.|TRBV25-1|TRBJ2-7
TGTGCCAGCAGTGCGCAGGGATCCTACGAGCAGTACTTC
CASSAQGSYEQYF
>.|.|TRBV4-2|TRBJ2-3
TGTGCCAGCAGCCCAAGCCGGGGAGACACAGATACGCAGTATTTT
CASSPSRGDTDTQYF
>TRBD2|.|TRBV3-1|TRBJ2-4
TGTGCCAGCAGTCAAGATACACGGCGAGCGGGGGGATCTAAAAACATTCAGTACTTC
CASSQDTRRAGGSKNIQYF
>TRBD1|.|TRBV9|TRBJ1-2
TGTGCCAGCAGCCCTGGGACAGACACCTTC
CASSPGTDTF
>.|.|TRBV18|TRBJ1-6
TGTGCCAGCTCACCACCCTATAATTCACCCCTCCACTTT
CASSPPYNSPLHF
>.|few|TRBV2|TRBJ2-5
TGTGCCAGCAGCCTTACTTTGGACACCGGTGTGGGGGAGACCCAGTACTTC
CASSLTLDTGVGETQYF
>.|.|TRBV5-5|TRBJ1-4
TGTGCCAGCAGCTTGGCCGGAGACCCGGCGGTTGAAAAACTGTTTTTT
CASSLAGDPAVEKLFF
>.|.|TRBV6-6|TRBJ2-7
TGTGCCAGCAGTTACATAGACATCTACGAGCAGTACTTC
CASSYIDIYEQYF
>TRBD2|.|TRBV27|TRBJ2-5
TGTGCCAGCAGCAGATTTCTAGCGGAGGGTCAAGAGACCCAGTACTTC
CASSRFLAEGQETQYF
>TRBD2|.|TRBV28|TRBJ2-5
TGTGCCAGCAGTTTGGTTAGCGGGGACGCTTACCAGCAGTACTTC
CASSLVSGDAYQQYF
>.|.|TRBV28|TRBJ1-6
TGTGCCAGCAGTTTGAGGGCGGATAATTCACCCCTCCACTTT
CASSLRADNSPLHF
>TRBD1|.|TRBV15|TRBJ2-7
TGTGCCGCCAGCAGGGGTGGGACAGATTACGAGCAGTACTTC
CAASRGGTDYEQYF
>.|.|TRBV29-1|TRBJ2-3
TGCAGCGGGCGACGCACAGATACGCAGTATTTT
CSGRRTDTQYF
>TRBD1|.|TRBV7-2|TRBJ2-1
TGTGCCAGCAGCCCCCAAGACAGGGTCTACAATGAGCGGTTCTTC
CASSPQDRVYNERFF
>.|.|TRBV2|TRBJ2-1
TGTGCCAGCAAGGCTACCAGCTCCTACAATGAGCAGTTCTTC
CASKATSSYNEQFF
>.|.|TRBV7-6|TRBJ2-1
TGTGCCAGCAGCTTATCCCTGAGTCGGGGTTCCTACAATGAGCAGTTCTTC
CASSLSLSRGSYNEQFF
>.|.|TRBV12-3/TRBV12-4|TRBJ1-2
TGTGCCAGCAGTTTAGGCCGGGAAAGGAAGGATGGCTACACCTTC
CASSLGRERKDGYTF
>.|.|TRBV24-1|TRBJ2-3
TGTGCCACCAGTGACCCGACAGGCACAGATACGCAGTATTTT
CATSDPTGTDTQYF
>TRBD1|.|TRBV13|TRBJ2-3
TGTGCCAGTCGCGCTGACGTCACAGGGGTAGATACGCAGTATTTT
CASRADVTGVDTQYF
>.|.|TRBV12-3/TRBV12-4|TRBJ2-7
TGTGCCGGCAGCTTGACCTCCTACGAGCAGTACTTC
CAGSLTSYEQYF
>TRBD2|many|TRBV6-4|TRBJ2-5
TGTGCCAGCAGTCCCCGCGCGGGAGAAGAGACCCAGTACTTC
CASSPRAGEETQYF
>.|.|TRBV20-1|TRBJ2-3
TGCAGTGCTAGAGGTAGAGATACGCAGTATTTT
CSARGRDTQYF
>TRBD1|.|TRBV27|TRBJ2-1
TGTGCCAGCACCGGGACAGGGGGGTACAATGAGCAGTTCTTC
CASTGTGGYNEQFF
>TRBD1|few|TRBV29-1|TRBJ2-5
TGCAGCGTCGCAGGGACAGGGGTTAGGGAGACCCAGTACTTC
CSVAGTGVRETQYF
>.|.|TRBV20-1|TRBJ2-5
TGCAGTGCTATCTTAGGGGTTGGGGAGACCCAGTACTTC
CSAILGVGETQYF
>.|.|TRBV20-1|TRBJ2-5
TGCAGTGCTAGGGGCAGGGCTCTGGGGGAGACCCAGTACTTC
CSARGRALGETQYF
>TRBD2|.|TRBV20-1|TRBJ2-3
TGCAGTGCTGGACTAGCTAGTACAGATACGCAGTATTTT
CSAGLASTDTQYF
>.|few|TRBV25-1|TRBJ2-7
TGTGCCAGCAGTGAATACGGAGGAGGGGTTGGATCCTACGAGCAGTACTTC
CASSEYGGGVGSYEQYF
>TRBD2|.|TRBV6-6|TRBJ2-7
TGTGCCAGCAGTGATGAGCGGGAGAGGCGCGAGCAGTACTTC
CASSDERERREQYF
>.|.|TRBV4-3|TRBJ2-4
TGCGCCAGCAGCCTAGGGGGGTTGGGAAACATTCAGTACTTC
CASSLGGLGNIQYF
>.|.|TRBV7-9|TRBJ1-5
TGTGCCAGCAGCTTCGGGGGGGGAAGCAATCAGCCCCAGCATTTT
CASSFGGGSNQPQHF
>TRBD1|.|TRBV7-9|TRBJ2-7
TGTGCCAGCAGCTTACCACGACAGGGAAGCAGTGGCTACGAGCAGTACTTC
CASSLPRQGSSGYEQYF